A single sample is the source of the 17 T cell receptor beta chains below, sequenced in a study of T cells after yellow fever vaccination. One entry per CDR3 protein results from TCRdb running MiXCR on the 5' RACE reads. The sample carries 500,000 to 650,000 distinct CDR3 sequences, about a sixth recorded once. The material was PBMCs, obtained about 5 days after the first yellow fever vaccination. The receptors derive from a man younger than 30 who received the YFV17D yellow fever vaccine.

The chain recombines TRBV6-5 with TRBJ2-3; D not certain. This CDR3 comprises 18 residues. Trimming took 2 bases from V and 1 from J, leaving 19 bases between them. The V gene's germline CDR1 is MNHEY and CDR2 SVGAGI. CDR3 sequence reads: CASSYDRTGHVRTDTQYF. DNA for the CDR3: TGTGCCAGCAGTTACGATAGAACCGGTCATGTTCGCACAGATACGCAGTATTTT.

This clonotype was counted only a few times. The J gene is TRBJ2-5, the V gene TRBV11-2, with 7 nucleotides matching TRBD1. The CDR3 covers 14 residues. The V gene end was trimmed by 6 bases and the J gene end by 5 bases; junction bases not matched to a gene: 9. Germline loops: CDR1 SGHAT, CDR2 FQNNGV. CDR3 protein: CASRIKGAGETQYF. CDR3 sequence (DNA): TGTGCCAGCAGAATAAAGGGGGCCGGGGAGACCCAGTACTTC.

DNA of the CDR3: TGTGCCAGTAGTGCGATCAGGGAACTGAATGAAAAACTGTTTTTT. The encoded protein is CASSAIRELNEKLFF. V is TRBV19 and J is TRBJ1-4, with D perhaps matching TRBD1 (5 bases). With 5 bases removed from V and 5 bases from J, the gap between germline ends came to 15 bases. The germline gives CDR1 LNHDA, CDR2 SQIVND (reference sequence). This CDR3 is 15 amino acids long.

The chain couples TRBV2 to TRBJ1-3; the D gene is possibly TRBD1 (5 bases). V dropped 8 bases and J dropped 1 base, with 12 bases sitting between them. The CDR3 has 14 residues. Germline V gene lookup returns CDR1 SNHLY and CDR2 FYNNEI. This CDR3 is CASFGGGSGNTIYF. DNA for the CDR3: TGTGCCAGCTTCGGTGGGGGTTCTGGAAACACCATATATTTT.

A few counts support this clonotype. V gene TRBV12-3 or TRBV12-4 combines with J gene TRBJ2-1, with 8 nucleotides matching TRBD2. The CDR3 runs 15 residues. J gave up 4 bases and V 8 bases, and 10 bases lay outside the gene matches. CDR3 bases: TGTGCCAGCTCGACACGGGGGGGCATGTACAATGAGCAGTTCTTC. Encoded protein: CASSTRGGMYNEQFF.

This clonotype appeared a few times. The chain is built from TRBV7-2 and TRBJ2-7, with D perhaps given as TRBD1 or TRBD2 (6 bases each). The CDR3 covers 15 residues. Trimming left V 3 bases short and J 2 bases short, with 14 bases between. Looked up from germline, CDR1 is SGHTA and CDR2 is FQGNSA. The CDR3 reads CASSFLGRGAYEQYF. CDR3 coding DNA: TGTGCCAGCAGCTTTTTGGGTAGGGGGGCCTACGAGCAGTACTTC.

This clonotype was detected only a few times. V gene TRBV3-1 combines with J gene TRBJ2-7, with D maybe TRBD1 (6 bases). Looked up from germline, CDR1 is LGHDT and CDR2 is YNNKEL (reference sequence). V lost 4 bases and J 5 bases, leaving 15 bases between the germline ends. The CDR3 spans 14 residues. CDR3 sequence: CASSPGALLDEQYF. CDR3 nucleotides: TGTGCCAGCAGCCCAGGGGCTCTTCTGGACGAGCAGTACTTC.

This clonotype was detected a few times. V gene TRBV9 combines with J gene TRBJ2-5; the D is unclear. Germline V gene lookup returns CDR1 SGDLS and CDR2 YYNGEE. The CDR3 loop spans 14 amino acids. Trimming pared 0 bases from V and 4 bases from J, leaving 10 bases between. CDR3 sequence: CASSVGVMGETQYF. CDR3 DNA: TGTGCCAGCAGCGTAGGTGTGATGGGAGAGACCCAGTACTTC.

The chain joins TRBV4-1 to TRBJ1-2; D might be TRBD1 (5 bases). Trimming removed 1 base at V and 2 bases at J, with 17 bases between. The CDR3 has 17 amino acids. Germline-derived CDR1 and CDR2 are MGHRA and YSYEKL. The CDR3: CASSQGYRRVMNYGYTF. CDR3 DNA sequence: TGCGCCAGCAGCCAAGGATACAGGCGGGTAATGAACTATGGCTACACCTTC.

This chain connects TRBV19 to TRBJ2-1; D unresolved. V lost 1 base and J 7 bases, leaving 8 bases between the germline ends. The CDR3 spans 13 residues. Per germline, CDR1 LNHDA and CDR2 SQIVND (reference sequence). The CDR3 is CASSIALNNEQFF. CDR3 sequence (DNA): TGTGCCAGTAGTATAGCACTAAATAATGAGCAGTTCTTC.

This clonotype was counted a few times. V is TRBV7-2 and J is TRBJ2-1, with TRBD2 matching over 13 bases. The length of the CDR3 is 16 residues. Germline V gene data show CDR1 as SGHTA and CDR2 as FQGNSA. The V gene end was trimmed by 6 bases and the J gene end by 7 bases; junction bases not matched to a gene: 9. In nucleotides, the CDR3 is TGTGCCAGCAGTTTCGCGGGGACTAGCGGGGATAATGAGCAGTTCTTC. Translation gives CASSFAGTSGDNEQFF.

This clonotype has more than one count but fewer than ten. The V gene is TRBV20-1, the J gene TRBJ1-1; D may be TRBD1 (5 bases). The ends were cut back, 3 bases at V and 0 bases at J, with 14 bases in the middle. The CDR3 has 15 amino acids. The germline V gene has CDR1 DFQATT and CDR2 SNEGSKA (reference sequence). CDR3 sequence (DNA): TGCAGTGCTAGGGGCGGCGGACATCTGAACACTGAAGCTTTCTTT. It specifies CSARGGGHLNTEAFF.

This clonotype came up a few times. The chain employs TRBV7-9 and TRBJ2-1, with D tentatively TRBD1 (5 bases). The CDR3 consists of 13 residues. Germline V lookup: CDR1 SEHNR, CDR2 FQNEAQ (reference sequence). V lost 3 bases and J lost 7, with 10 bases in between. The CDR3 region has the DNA TGTGCCAGCAGCTTCGTCCCAGGGAATGAGCAGTTCTTC. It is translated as CASSFVPGNEQFF.

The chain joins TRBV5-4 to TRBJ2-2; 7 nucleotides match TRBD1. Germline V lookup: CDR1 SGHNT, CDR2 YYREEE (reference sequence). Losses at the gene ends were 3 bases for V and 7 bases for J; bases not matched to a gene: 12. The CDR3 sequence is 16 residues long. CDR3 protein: CASSSKSDRANGELFF. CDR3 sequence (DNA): TGTGCCAGCAGCTCAAAATCAGACAGGGCTAACGGGGAGCTGTTTTTT.

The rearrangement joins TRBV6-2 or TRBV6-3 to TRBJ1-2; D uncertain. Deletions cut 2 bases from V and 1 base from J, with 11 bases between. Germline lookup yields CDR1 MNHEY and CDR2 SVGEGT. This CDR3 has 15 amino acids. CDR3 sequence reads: CASSYPGLGNYGYTF. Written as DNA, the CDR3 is TGTGCCAGCAGTTACCCGGGTCTCGGTAACTATGGCTACACCTTC.

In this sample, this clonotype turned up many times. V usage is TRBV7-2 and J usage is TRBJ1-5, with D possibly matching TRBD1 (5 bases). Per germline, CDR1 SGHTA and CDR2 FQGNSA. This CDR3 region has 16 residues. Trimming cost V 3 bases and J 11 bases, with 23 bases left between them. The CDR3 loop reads CASSFLTSGRSWAQHF. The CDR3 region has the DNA TGTGCCAGCAGCTTCCTAACGTCAGGGCGATCGTGGGCCCAGCATTTT.

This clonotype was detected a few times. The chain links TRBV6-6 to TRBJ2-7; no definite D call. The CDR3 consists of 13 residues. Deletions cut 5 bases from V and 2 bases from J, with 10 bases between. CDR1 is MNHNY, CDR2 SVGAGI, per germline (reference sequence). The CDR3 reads CASSLAQTYEQYV. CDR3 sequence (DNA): TGTGCCAGCAGTCTGGCACAGACCTACGAGCAGTACGTC.